The 25 T cell receptor beta chains given below trace back to one sample, sequenced in a study of shared clonotypes between healthy human individuals. Only in-frame clones appear in the TCRdb table, and some are missing; sequencing was by immunoSEQ multiplex PCR. Here the sample spans 800,000 to 950,000 clones, about 96% being singletons. The naive CD8 fraction comprised CD45RO-negative cells positively selected for CCR7 and excluded terminally differentiated effector memory CD45RA+ cells. Sample: naive CD8+ T cells sorted from blood. The receptors here all came from a man in his thirties or forties in good health.

CDR3 sequence reads: CASSVDVDSSYEQYF. The CDR3 nucleotides are TGTGCCAGCAGCGTCGACGTGGACAGTTCCTACGAGCAGTACTTC. The chain carries TRBV9 and TRBJ2-7, with a possible D match to TRBD1 (6 bases). The CDR3 has 15 amino acids. V lost 2 bases, J lost 1 base, and 13 bases lay in between. Germline-derived CDR1 and CDR2 are SGDLS and YYNGEE.

The rearrangement links TRBV10-1 to TRBJ2-7; 8 bases agree with TRBD1. The CDR3 is made up of 13 amino acids. Germline V lookup: CDR1 WNHNN, CDR2 SYGVQD (reference sequence). The ends lost 5 bases at V and 9 bases at J; junction bases unmatched: 9. CDR3 amino acids: CASSNRGASRQYF. The CDR3 DNA sequence: TGCGCCAGCAGTAACAGGGGGGCTTCCCGGCAGTACTTC.

The chain carries TRBV5-1 and TRBJ2-7; 7 nucleotides align to TRBD2. Germline CDR1 and CDR2: SGHRS and YFSETQ. The CDR3 runs to 15 residues. Trimming took 0 bases from V and 2 from J; bases not matched to a gene: 5. The CDR3 reads CASSLVGTTAYEQYF. The CDR3 DNA reads TGCGCCAGCAGCTTGGTGGGGACTACTGCCTACGAGCAGTACTTC.

V is TRBV19 and J is TRBJ2-2; D is undetermined. V was pared by 1 base and J by 6 bases, with 6 bases between. CDR3 length equals 13 residues. The germline V gene has CDR1 LNHDA and CDR2 SQIVND (reference sequence). The DNA for the CDR3 is TGTGCCAGTAGTATAGGGAGTCCCGGGGAGCTGTTTTTT. This sequence encodes CASSIGSPGELFF.

The chain recombines TRBV7-6 with TRBJ2-5; D unresolved. The CDR3 runs to 15 residues. The germline V gene encodes CDR1 SGHVS and CDR2 FNYEAQ. V was shortened by 4 bases and J by 1 base, with 13 bases between the two germline ends. CDR3 protein: CASSSGQTGQETQYF. The CDR3 DNA is TGTGCCAGCAGCTCGGGCCAGACCGGCCAAGAGACCCAGTACTTC.

Points on this clone: Other DNA sequences in the same sample also yield this CDR3. This chain uses TRBV6-5 with TRBJ2-1; tentative D call: TRBD1 (5 bases). Trimming removed 6 bases from V and 5 bases from J, with 8 bases in between. This CDR3 comprises 12 residues. Germline V gene lookup returns CDR1 MNHEY and CDR2 SVGAGI. The CDR3 DNA sequence: TGTGCCAGCAGCTTGGACAACAATGAGCAGTTCTTC. Encoded protein: CASSLDNNEQFF.

About this clone: Other nucleotide sequences in the sample specify the same CDR3. CDR3 region: CASSVGDTEAFF. The CDR3 nucleotides are TGTGCCAGCAGCGTAGGTGACACTGAAGCTTTCTTT. V usage is TRBV9 and J usage is TRBJ1-1, with D unresolved. The CDR3 contains 12 residues. The V gene lost 0 bases and the J gene lost 3 bases, with 3 bases spanning the gap. The germline CDR1 and CDR2 sequences are SGDLS and YYNGEE.

With regard to this clone: In the same sample, other DNA sequences code for this CDR3. The V and J genes are TRBV5-1 and TRBJ2-7; D not resolved. CDR1 and CDR2 (germline): SGHRS, YFSETQ. V was trimmed by 2 bases and J by 3 bases, leaving 9 bases between them. The length of the CDR3 is 13 residues. CDR3 nucleotide sequence: TGCGCCAGCAGCTTAACCCCAAGCTACGAGCAGTACTTC. It codes for CASSLTPSYEQYF. Supplemented by reference TRBV5-1 and TRBJ2-7, the full variable domain reads KAGVTQTPRYLIKTRGQQVTLSCSPISGHRSVSWYQQTPGQGLQFLFEYFSETQRNKGNFPGRFSGRQFSNSRSEMNVSTLELGDSALYLCASSLTPSYEQYFGPGTRLTVT.

The genes are TRBV2 and TRBJ2-1, with no clear D. The CDR3 loop spans 12 amino acids. V lost 11 bases and J 12 bases, leaving 20 bases between the germline ends. Per the germline V gene, CDR1 is SNHLY and CDR2 is FYNNEI. CDR3 loop: CADFQSSGVQFF. The CDR3 DNA reads TGTGCCGATTTTCAGTCTTCAGGTGTGCAGTTCTTC.

CDR3 sequence (DNA): TGTGCCAGCAGCTTGGTCCAGGTAGCGATTTCGAGCACTGAAGCTTTCTTT. Translating gives CASSLVQVAISSTEAFF. The V gene is TRBV5-5, the J gene TRBJ1-1; no clear D. V was trimmed by 0 bases and J by 4 bases, leaving 19 bases between them. Germline V gene data show CDR1 as SGHKS and CDR2 as YYEKEE (reference sequence). The length of the CDR3 is 17 residues.

CDR3 loop: CASSNSGREVSSYNEQFF. The CDR3 bases are TGCGCCAGCAGCAATTCGGGACGAGAAGTGAGCTCCTACAATGAGCAGTTCTTC. The gene calls are TRBV5-1 and TRBJ2-1, with D tentatively TRBD1 or TRBD2 (5 bases each). This CDR3 is built from 18 residues. Trimming cost V 4 bases and J 0 bases, with 20 bases left between them. Per the germline V gene, CDR1 is SGHRS and CDR2 is YFSETQ.

This chain joins TRBV28 and TRBJ2-6; the D gene could be TRBD1 or TRBD2 (6 bases each). Looked up from germline, CDR1 is MDHEN and CDR2 is SYDVKM. Deletions cut 5 bases from V and 0 bases from J, with 23 bases between. CDR3 size: 20 residues. The CDR3 nucleotides read TGTGCCAGCAGTCTAAGGGGGGAAGGTCGCTTCTACTCTGGGGCCAACGTCCTGACTTTC. Amino acids: CASSLRGEGRFYSGANVLTF.

The J gene is TRBJ2-7, the V gene TRBV19, with D possibly being TRBD2 (6 bases). Germline CDR1 and CDR2: LNHDA and SQIVND (reference sequence). V was clipped by 5 bases and J by 6 bases, with 23 bases between them. The CDR3 extends over 16 amino acids. CDR3 sequence reads: CASSLTGTPQSREQYF. The CDR3, as DNA: TGTGCCAGTAGTCTAACCGGGACTCCCCAAAGTCGCGAGCAGTACTTC.

V is TRBV7-3 and J is TRBJ2-1; TRBD2 aligns across 9 bases. Unmatched junction bases numbered 9, after V lost 0 bases and J lost 6 bases. The CDR3 has 17 amino acids. In germline, CDR1 is SGHTA, CDR2 FQGTGA. CDR3 sequence reads: CASSLTGPSGKGNEQFF. Written as DNA, the CDR3 is TGTGCCAGCAGCTTAACAGGTCCTAGCGGGAAGGGCAATGAGCAGTTCTTC.

V gene TRBV5-4 combines with J gene TRBJ2-1; no firm D call. The CDR3 covers 12 residues. The germline V gene has CDR1 SGHNT and CDR2 YYREEE (reference sequence). Trimming took off 0 bases at V and 9 bases at J, with 7 bases between the two ends. The chain's CDR3 is CASSLDSSEQFF. CDR3 nucleotide sequence: TGTGCCAGCAGCTTGGACAGTTCTGAGCAGTTCTTC.

The chain uses TRBV14 and TRBJ2-1, with TRBD2 matching over 8 bases. The CDR3 has 16 residues. Trimming removed 4 bases from V and 7 bases from J; junction bases left unmatched: 12. In germline, CDR1 is SGHDN, CDR2 FVKESK. This CDR3 is CASSPFQAGARNEQFF. The CDR3 nucleotides read TGTGCCAGCAGCCCTTTTCAAGCGGGAGCAAGAAATGAGCAGTTCTTC.

This sequence joins TRBV30 and TRBJ2-7; tentative D call: TRBD2 (6 bases). CDR3 size: 13 residues. V was pared by 5 bases and J by 2 bases, with 13 bases between. Germline V gives CDR1 GTSNPN, CDR2 SVGIG (reference sequence). In nucleotides, the CDR3 is TGTGCCTGGTCTAAACTAGCAGCCTACGAGCAGTACTTC. Encoded protein: CAWSKLAAYEQYF.

The chain carries TRBV7-3 and TRBJ2-1; TRBD2 matches at 10 bases. The CDR3 has 19 amino acids. The germline V gene encodes CDR1 SGHTA and CDR2 FQGTGA. The ends lost 4 bases at V and 4 bases at J; junction bases unmatched: 16. CDR3 loop: CASSSPELASGSHYNEQFF. CDR3 bases: TGTGCCAGCAGCTCCCCGGAACTTGCTAGCGGGAGCCATTACAATGAGCAGTTCTTC.

The CDR3 region is CASSPDSFYEQYF. CDR3 in DNA: TGTGCCAGCAGCCCGGACAGTTTCTACGAGCAGTACTTC. The chain carries TRBV7-9 and TRBJ2-7; D might be TRBD1 (6 bases). Germline CDR1 is SEHNR and CDR2 is FQNEAQ (reference sequence). The CDR3 is 13 amino acids. V was cut by 5 bases and J by 3 bases, with 11 bases left in between.

V usage is TRBV10-3 and J usage is TRBJ2-7, with no clear D. V dropped 2 bases and J dropped 3 bases, with 11 bases sitting between them. Germline V gene sequence: CDR1 ENHRY, CDR2 SYGVKD. CDR3 length: 14 amino acids. The CDR3 protein is CAISEPARHYEQYF. CDR3 DNA: TGTGCCATCAGTGAGCCAGCGCGGCACTACGAGCAGTACTTC.

J is TRBJ2-7 and V is TRBV5-4, with unresolved D. The CDR3 covers 15 residues. V was pared by 4 bases and J by 1 base, with 15 bases between. CDR1 and CDR2 (germline): SGHNT, YYREEE (reference sequence). This CDR3 is CASSDRVYGSYEQYF. CDR3 sequence (DNA): TGTGCCAGCAGCGACCGGGTATACGGGTCCTACGAGCAGTACTTC.

The CDR3, as DNA: TGTGCCAGCAGCTATGGACTGGGGTTGGAGACCCAGTACTTC. This sequence encodes CASSYGLGLETQYF. The rearrangement links TRBV7-9 to TRBJ2-5; possible D gene TRBD2, 5 bases. V lost 4 bases, J lost 5 bases, and 14 bases lay in between. The germline gives CDR1 SEHNR, CDR2 FQNEAQ (reference sequence). The CDR3 runs 14 residues.

This clone was recorded only once. The chain links TRBV5-6 to TRBJ2-1; 11 nucleotides agree with TRBD2. V was clipped by 2 bases and J by 6 bases; unmatched bases: 4. Germline CDR1 and CDR2: SGHDT and YYEEEE. CDR3 length: 15 amino acids. DNA for the CDR3: TGTGCCAGCAGCTTTCTAGCGGGAGGCCTCAATGAGCAGTTCTTC. Translated: CASSFLAGGLNEQFF.

The V gene is TRBV7-8, the J gene TRBJ2-2; 8 nucleotides match TRBD1. Per germline, CDR1 SGHVS and CDR2 FQNEAQ. The V gene end was trimmed by 1 base and the J gene end by 6 bases; junction bases not matched to a gene: 10. The CDR3 spans 17 residues. CDR3 in amino acids: CASSLVPGQVIAGELFF. CDR3 DNA sequence: TGTGCCAGCAGCTTAGTCCCGGGACAGGTGATTGCCGGGGAGCTGTTTTTT.

The gene calls are TRBV5-4 and TRBJ2-1; 10 bases map to TRBD2. The CDR3 contains 16 residues. Germline values: CDR1 SGHNT, CDR2 YYREEE (reference sequence). Germline trimming cut 0 bases from V and 10 bases from J; bases unmatched to any gene: 10. The CDR3 bases are TGTGCCAGCAGCTTGGAGCGGGAGGGTAGGGATGACGAGCAGTTCTTC. Translated: CASSLEREGRDDEQFF. The full variable domain, completed using reference TRBV5-4 and TRBJ2-1, is ETGVTQSPTHLIKTRGQQVTLRCSSQSGHNTVSWYQQALGQGPQFIFQYYREEENGRGNFPPRFSGLQFPNYSSELNVNALELDDSALYLCASSLEREGRDDEQFFGPGTRLTVL.